This T cell receptor beta chain was identified during a study of blood T cell repertoires in COVID-19. Study as a whole: Symptom resolution, clearance, or two negative PCRs marked the recovered donors of Cohort 3.

In the authors' workflow: Researchers report that nucleated cell counts were estimated from reference gene primer amplification. Sequencing was performed with immunoSEQ multiplex PCR; in TCRdb, only in-frame clones are kept and a portion is missing. The V and J calls and clone size come from that table; D and trimming were worked out from the DNA. The profile shows about 200,000 clones, about 86% of them singletons. The CDR3 length is 16 residues. The germline V gene encodes CDR1 MNHEY and CDR2 SMNVEV (reference sequence). J was trimmed by 11 bases and V by 0 bases; bases with no gene match: 7. This TCR derives from a woman aged 40 to 49 in a cohort exposed to, infected with or recovered from COVID-19 (not recorded which). Sequenced input: PBMCs or T cells enriched from blood (not recorded which). The chain is built from TRBV27 and TRBJ1-4; 12 nucleotides agree with TRBD1. The CDR3 nucleotides read TGTGCCAGCAGTTTATCTCCTGGGACAGGGGGCGGGAAACTGTTTTTT. Amino acid sequence: CASSLSPGTGGGKLFF.